The 17 T cell receptor beta chains below all came from one sample that was sequenced in a study of cytomegalovirus exposure and HLA in healthy donors. Researchers ran the PCR with 60 Vbeta and 13 Jbeta primers. The repertoire was sequenced with immunoSEQ multiplex PCR; TCRdb's copy has only in-frame clones and lacks some. The data show roughly 120,000 clones, more than 70% seen once. The material sequenced was PBMCs. These receptors were obtained from a human donor in good health.

The chain couples TRBV4-2 to TRBJ1-5; 7 bases are a match to TRBD1. Unmatched junction bases numbered 12, after V lost 1 base and J lost 0 bases. CDR3 length: 19 residues. Germline V gene data show CDR1 as LGHNA and CDR2 as YNFKEQ. For the CDR3, the DNA is TGTGCCAGCAGCCAAGCGAGCCCTGGGACAGTCTATAGCAATCAGCCCCAGCATTTT. This codes for CASSQASPGTVYSNQPQHF.

The chain carries TRBV5-1 and TRBJ1-1; D is undetermined. The CDR3 totals 15 residues. The germline gives CDR1 SGHRS, CDR2 YFSETQ. V lost 0 bases to trimming and J lost 5 bases, with 14 bases between them. CDR3 sequence reads: CASSLVEGGGTEAFF. CDR3 nucleotides: TGCGCCAGCAGCTTGGTCGAAGGAGGCGGAACTGAAGCTTTCTTT.

The genes are TRBV7-8 and TRBJ1-3, with TRBD1 identical over 11 bases. The germline V gene has CDR1 SGHVS and CDR2 FQNEAQ. This CDR3 is built from 17 residues. V trimming: 5 bases; J trimming: 4 bases; junction bases outside the gene matches: 10. The CDR3 spells CASSTTGQGAAGNTIYF. The CDR3 coding sequence is TGTGCCAGCAGCACCACCGGACAGGGGGCTGCGGGAAACACCATATATTTT. Based on the CDR3 plus reference TRBV7-8 and TRBJ1-3, the full variable domain is GAGVSQSPRYKVAKRGQDVALRCDPISGHVSLFWYQQALGQGPEFLTYFQNEAQLDKSGLPSDRFFAERPEGSVSTLKIQRTQQEDSAVYLCASSTTGQGAAGNTIYFGEGSWLTVV.

In this sample, this clone turned up once. The J gene is TRBJ2-2, the V gene TRBV7-8, with a tentative D call TRBD1 (6 bases). CDR3 length: 13 residues. Trimming shortened V by 5 bases and J by 7 bases, and 11 bases separated the two germline ends. The germline gives CDR1 SGHVS, CDR2 FQNEAQ. The CDR3 DNA follows: TGTGCCAGCAGCACTTTAGGGGGCGGGGAGCTGTTTTTT. Protein: CASSTLGGGELFF.

The chain employs TRBV6-4 and TRBJ1-1, with D tentatively TRBD1 (6 bases). The germline V gene encodes CDR1 MRHNA and CDR2 SNTAGT. Trimming shortened V by 6 bases and J by 0 bases, and 11 bases separated the two germline ends. This CDR3 contains 14 residues. CDR3 bases: TGTGCCAGCAGGCGGACAGTCATGAACACTGAAGCTTTCTTT. This translates into CASRRTVMNTEAFF.

The J gene is TRBJ1-1, the V gene TRBV5-1; 8 bases line up with TRBD1. Germline CDR1 SGHRS, CDR2 YFSETQ. CDR3 length: 15 residues. The junction had 8 bases not matched to a gene; V was cut back by 2 bases and J by 5 bases. The DNA of the CDR3 is TGCGCCAGCAGCTTTTCGGGACAGGTGTCGACTGAAGCTTTCTTT. Its translation: CASSFSGQVSTEAFF.

The V gene is TRBV10-3, the J gene TRBJ2-7, with TRBD1 matching 9 bases. Unmatched junction bases numbered 9, after V lost 6 bases and J lost 6 bases. Germline CDR1 ENHRY, CDR2 SYGVKD. This CDR3 is 14 amino acids long. The CDR3 reads CAIRGGTGLSEQYF. CDR3 DNA sequence: TGTGCCATCAGGGGAGGGACAGGGCTTTCCGAGCAGTACTTC.

V gene TRBV15 combines with J gene TRBJ2-7; maybe TRBD1 (6 bases). V lost 2 bases and J lost 7, with 21 bases in between. CDR1 is LNHNV, CDR2 YYDKDF, per germline (reference sequence). The CDR3 is 16 amino acids. The CDR3 here is CATSRKNRDGTNEQYF. In nucleotides, the CDR3 is TGTGCCACCAGCAGAAAAAACAGGGATGGAACGAATGAGCAGTACTTC.

This clone is a singleton in its sample. The chain employs TRBV6-5 and TRBJ1-2; TRBD1 might be the D (6 bases). V shed 5 bases and J shed 3 bases, with 13 bases lying between them. CDR1 and CDR2 (germline): MNHEY, SVGAGI. CDR3 length: 14 amino acids. The CDR3 is CASSPGDRYYGYTF. In DNA, the CDR3 is TGTGCCAGCAGTCCAGGGGACCGGTACTATGGCTACACCTTC.

With respect to this clone: This specimen includes other DNA sequences encoding the same CDR3. The rearrangement joins TRBV9 to TRBJ1-2; 7 positions agree with TRBD1. This CDR3 contains 15 residues. Trimming cost V 0 bases and J 4 bases; bases outside gene matches: 6. The germline V gene encodes CDR1 SGDLS and CDR2 YYNGEE. This CDR3 reads CASSVEEGASYGYTF. The CDR3 DNA reads as TGTGCCAGCAGCGTAGAGGAGGGGGCGAGCTATGGCTACACCTTC.

V usage is TRBV2 and J usage is TRBJ1-2; 7 bases map to TRBD1. Germline V lookup: CDR1 SNHLY, CDR2 FYNNEI. The CDR3 totals 18 residues. V trimming: 4 bases; J trimming: 0 bases; junction bases outside the gene matches: 14. CDR3 residues: CASSAPTSRDSANYGYTF. CDR3 in DNA: TGTGCCAGCAGTGCTCCCACCTCCCGGGACAGTGCTAACTATGGCTACACCTTC.

The rearrangement links TRBV2 to TRBJ2-7, with 10 bases fitting TRBD2. This CDR3 spans 16 amino acids. J was trimmed by 4 bases and V by 5 bases; bases with no gene match: 11. Germline CDR1 is SNHLY and CDR2 is FYNNEI. CDR3 DNA sequence: TGTGCCAGCAGTTATATACCGGGACTAGCGTCGTACGAGCAGTACTTC. Residues: CASSYIPGLASYEQYF.

The rearrangement uses TRBV2 and TRBJ2-1; 15 bases align to TRBD2. CDR3 size: 19 residues. The V and J ends lost 0 bases and 7 bases, in that order; junction bases with no gene match: 10. CDR1 and CDR2 (germline): SNHLY, FYNNEI. In DNA form, the CDR3 reads TGTGCCAGCAGTGAAGCGCTTCAGGGGACTAGCGGGGGGTATAATGAGCAGTTCTTC. Its protein is CASSEALQGTSGGYNEQFF.

The chain is built from TRBV4-2 and TRBJ2-7, with 9 bases aligning to TRBD1. The V segment lost 4 bases and the J segment 0 bases; nucleotides outside the gene matches: 7. The CDR3 is made up of 16 amino acids. The germline V gene has CDR1 LGHNA and CDR2 YNFKEQ. As DNA, the CDR3 is TGTGCCAGCAGCCGCGTGACAGGGGGAAGCTCCTACGAGCAGTACTTC. This translates into CASSRVTGGSSYEQYF.

The chain has TRBV6-5 and TRBJ2-7; TRBD2 matches 12 bases. V gave up 6 bases and J gave up 5 bases; unmatched junction bases: 8. Germline CDR1 reads MNHEY; CDR2 reads SVGAGI. This CDR3 is 15 amino acids long. The CDR3 reads CASSISSGGAHEQYF. The CDR3, as DNA: TGTGCCAGCAGCATATCTAGCGGGGGGGCTCACGAGCAGTACTTC.

There are a few counts of this clone. The chain employs TRBV5-1 and TRBJ2-3; possible D gene TRBD1, 7 bases. CDR3 size: 14 residues. CDR1 SGHRS and CDR2 YFSETQ come from the germline V gene. V was pared by 6 bases and J by 2 bases, with 13 bases between. The CDR3, as DNA: TGCGCCAGCAAGTCAGGGGGGACCACAGATACGCAGTATTTT. Residues: CASKSGGTTDTQYF.

This sequence joins TRBV6-1 and TRBJ1-5, with unresolved D. The germline V gene has CDR1 MNHNS and CDR2 SASEGT. The CDR3 length is 15 residues. Trimming stripped 5 bases from V and 3 bases from J, with 14 bases between. CDR3 coding DNA: TGTGCCAGCAGTAAAACGGTGGGCAACAATCAGCCCCAGCATTTT. Translated, it gives CASSKTVGNNQPQHF.